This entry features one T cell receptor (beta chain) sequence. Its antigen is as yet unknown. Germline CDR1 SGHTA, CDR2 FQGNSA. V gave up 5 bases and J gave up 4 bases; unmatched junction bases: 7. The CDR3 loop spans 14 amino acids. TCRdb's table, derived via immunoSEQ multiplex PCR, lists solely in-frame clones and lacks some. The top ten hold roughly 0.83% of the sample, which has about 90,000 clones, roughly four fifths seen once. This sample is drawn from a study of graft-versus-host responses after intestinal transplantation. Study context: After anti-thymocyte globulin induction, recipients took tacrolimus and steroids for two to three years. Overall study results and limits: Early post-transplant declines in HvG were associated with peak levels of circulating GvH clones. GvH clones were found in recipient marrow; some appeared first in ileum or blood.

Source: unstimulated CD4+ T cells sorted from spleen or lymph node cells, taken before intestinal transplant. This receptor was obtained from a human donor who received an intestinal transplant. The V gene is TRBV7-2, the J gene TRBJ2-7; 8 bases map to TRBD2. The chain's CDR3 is CASSPGLAGYEQYF. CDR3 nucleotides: TGTGCCAGCAGCCCAGGACTAGCTGGTTACGAGCAGTACTTC.